Presented here are 20 T cell receptor beta chains from one specimen sequenced in a study of tumor-infiltrating lymphocytes in primary liver carcinoma. Making TCR beta cDNA involved approximately 510 ng total RNA and a constant-region primer. Slightly modified ARM-PCR served as the procedure for the TCR beta libraries. These libraries came from three rounds of nested multiplex PCR. A C-beta reverse primer was combined with TRBV1-TRBV30 forward primers in the first two PCR rounds, and each round had around 11 cycles. TCRdb processed the multiplex PCR reads anew with MiXCR; each CDR3 protein has one entry. The sample lists 40,000 to 60,000 distinct CDR3 sequences; about two thirds were seen once. Extraction of RNA together with DNA used about 17-34 mg of unsorted bulk tissue. Material for sequencing was liver tumor tissue from sampling region 5. The subset is: tumor region T5, tumor centre. Receptors were obtained from a man aged 35 to 55 with primary liver carcinoma and hepatitis B virus infection.

This clonotype has at least ten counts. V is TRBV29-1 and J is TRBJ2-5; D may be TRBD2 (6 bases). CDR1 is SQVTM and CDR2 is ANQGSEA in the germline V gene. The V end was cut by 4 bases, the J end by 4 bases, with 22 bases between. The CDR3 has 16 amino acids. The CDR3 reads CSVGTTMDESGETQYF. In DNA form, the CDR3 reads TGCAGCGTTGGGACTACCATGGACGAATCGGGAGAGACCCAGTACTTC.

A note on this clonotype: One end of the junction varies from germline; a read error may be responsible. The gene calls are TRBV4-1 and TRBJ1-2, with 9 bases that match TRBD1. Germline CDR1 reads MGHRA; CDR2 reads YSYEKL. CDR3 length equals 15 residues. The CDR3 coding sequence is TGCGCCATCAGCACACAACAGGGGGCAAACTATGGCTACACCTTC. Amino acids: CAISTQQGANYGYTF.

This clonotype showed up just once. Relative to the germline gene, one junction end is altered; a read error may explain this. The rearrangement joins TRBV29-1 to TRBJ2-1; the match to TRBD1 covers 11 bases. This CDR3 contains 14 residues. Germline V lookup: CDR1 SQVTM, CDR2 ANQGSEA. The CDR3 loop reads CSDLPGQGVDEEFF. The CDR3 nucleotides read TGCAGCGATTTGCCGGGACAGGGGGTGGATGAGGAGTTCTTC.

This clonotype came up once. The junction departs from the called germline gene at one end, perhaps through a read error. The genes are TRBV4-2 and TRBJ1-2, with D perhaps matching TRBD1 (5 bases). From germline, CDR1 is LGHNA and CDR2 YNFKEQ. The CDR3 is 14 amino acids. The CDR3 DNA sequence: TGTGCCAGCAGCCAAGATTCGTCTAGATGGGGCTACAACTTC. This codes for CASSQDSSRWGYNF.

Comments on this clonotype: A read error may produce the germline difference seen at one junction end. This chain uses TRBV29-1 with TRBJ2-3, with 7 bases fitting TRBD1. The germline V gene has CDR1 SQVTM and CDR2 ANQGSEA. This CDR3 has 12 amino acids. The CDR3 DNA reads TGTAACGTTGTCGGGACAGCAGATACGCAGTATTTT. Protein sequence: CNVVGTADTQYF.

The genes are TRBV5-1 and TRBJ2-5; tentatively, D is TRBD2 (6 bases). This CDR3 is 13 amino acids long. Between the trimmed V and J ends, which lost 6 bases and 5 bases, there was a span of 14 bases. Germline-derived CDR1 and CDR2 are SGHRS and YFSETQ. Here the CDR3 reads CASNPQGRETQYF. CDR3 sequence (DNA): TGCGCCAGCAACCCTCAAGGGAGGGAGACCCAGTACTTC.

The chain carries TRBV7-9 and TRBJ2-1; 9 bases agree with TRBD2. V gave up 11 bases and J gave up 9 bases; unmatched junction bases: 14. The CDR3 runs 14 residues. Germline CDR1 reads SEHNR; CDR2 reads FQNEAQ (reference sequence). CDR3 region: CACNFAGGPSEQFF. As DNA, the CDR3 is TGTGCCTGCAACTTTGCGGGAGGGCCAAGTGAGCAGTTCTTC.

Of note for this clonotype: A much more abundant neighbour one base away suggests this may be a read error. The J gene is TRBJ2-7, the V gene TRBV5-1; TRBD2 aligns across 7 bases. The CDR3 is 14 residues long. Per germline, CDR1 SGHRS and CDR2 YFSETQ. CDR3 nucleotide sequence: TGCGCCAGCAGCTTGGGAGGACTAGGATACGAGCGGTACTTC. This gives the protein CASSLGGLGYERYF.

On this clonotype itself: At one end the junction does not follow the germline gene, possibly because of a read error. The gene calls are TRBV6-6 and TRBJ2-1, with D possibly matching TRBD2 (5 bases). Germline assignment: CDR1 MNHNY and CDR2 SVGAGI (reference sequence). The CDR3 runs 18 residues. CDR3 sequence (DNA): TGTGTCAGCAGTTACTCCGCTATAGAGGGAAGGGCCTACAATGAGCAGTTCTTC. Residues: CVSSYSAIEGRAYNEQFF.

Only one count was recorded for this clonotype. This CDR3 fails to terminate in the conserved phenylalanine or tryptophan, so it likely reflects a read error. CDR3 residues: CASSLVVGDEKLFS. The CDR3 DNA follows: TGTGCCAGCAGTTTAGTGGTTGGGGACGAAAAACTGTTTTCT. The chain has TRBV11-2 and TRBJ1-4; TRBD1 is a possible D gene (5 bases). Per the germline V gene, CDR1 is SGHAT and CDR2 is FQNNGV. This CDR3 has 14 residues.

This clonotype has only one observation. A much more abundant neighbour one base away suggests this may be a read error. V usage is TRBV20-1 and J usage is TRBJ2-7, with D perhaps TRBD1 or TRBD2 (5 bases each). The CDR3 spans 12 residues. Germline CDR1 and CDR2: DFQATT and SNEGSKA (reference sequence). Between the trimmed V and J ends, which lost 1 base and 7 bases, there was a span of 11 bases. In DNA, the CDR3 is TGCAGTGCTAGAGGGGACGGGTTAGAGCAGTACTTC. Protein sequence: CSARGDGLEQYF.

This clonotype was observed many times. The chain has TRBV6-6 and TRBJ1-5; D is uncertain. Germline CDR1 and CDR2: MNHNY and SVGAGI (reference sequence). V lost 7 bases and J lost 4, with 11 bases in between. There are 13 residues in the CDR3. The CDR3 protein is CASTPGPNQPQHF. The CDR3 DNA is TGTGCCAGCACCCCCGGGCCTAATCAGCCCCAGCATTTT.

The chain couples TRBV4-2 to TRBJ2-3, with 15 bases that match TRBD2. Germline CDR1 and CDR2: LGHNA and YNFKEQ. This CDR3 spans 17 amino acids. This CDR3 reads CSGNPGLAGGGTDTQYF. The CDR3 nucleotides are TGTTCCGGCAATCCGGGACTAGCGGGAGGTGGGACAGATACGCAGTATTTT.

In regard to this clonotype: A read error may produce the germline difference seen at one junction end. The V call is TRBV11-2, the J call TRBJ2-6, with D perhaps matching TRBD2 (6 bases). CDR3 length equals 16 residues. The germline V gene has CDR1 SGHAT and CDR2 FQNNGV. The CDR3 loop reads CASNLSRGRGTNVLAF. DNA of the CDR3: TGTGCCAGCAACTTATCGCGGGGAAGAGGGACCAACGTCCTGGCTTTC.

Of note for this clonotype: A much more abundant neighbour one base away suggests this may be a read error. The rearrangement joins TRBV30 to TRBJ2-4, with D possibly being TRBD1 (5 bases). The length of the CDR3 is 12 residues. CDR1 and CDR2 (germline): GTSNPN, SVGIG (reference sequence). The V end was cut by 2 bases, the J end by 11 bases, with 13 bases between. The CDR3, as DNA: TGTGCCTGGAGTCCCCTGGGGCACGTTCAGTACTTC. Encoded protein: CAWSPLGHVQYF.

Turning to this clonotype: This likely comes from a read error, as the CDR3 has no conserved phenylalanine or tryptophan at its end. The rearrangement links TRBV29-1 to TRBJ2-3; 8 bases agree with TRBD2. This CDR3 region has 14 residues. Germline V gene sequence: CDR1 SQVTM, CDR2 ANQGSEA. The CDR3 DNA reads TGCAACGTTGCTCCTAGCGGGCAGGGGGATACGCAGTATTCT. Translation gives CNVAPSGQGDTQYS.

This chain connects TRBV11-2 to TRBJ2-2; the match to TRBD2 covers 9 bases. This CDR3 comprises 17 residues. From germline, CDR1 is SGHAT and CDR2 FQNNGV. V lost 9 bases to trimming and J lost 6 bases; unmatched junction nucleotides: 17. The CDR3 region is CASNPLAGEPRAGELFF. The CDR3 bases are TGTGCCAGTAACCCGTTAGCGGGAGAGCCGAGGGCCGGGGAGCTGTTTTTT.

The chain employs TRBV5-4 and TRBJ1-1; no reliable D call. Per the germline V gene, CDR1 is SGHNT and CDR2 is YYREEE (reference sequence). Trimming stripped 4 bases from V and 5 bases from J, with 12 bases between. The CDR3 consists of 13 residues. The CDR3 protein is CASSHPDRTEAFF. CDR3 in DNA: TGTGCCAGCAGCCACCCAGACCGTACTGAAGCTTTCTTT.

A word on this clonotype: Without the conserved terminal phenylalanine or tryptophan, this CDR3 likely stems from a read error. The chain combines TRBV6-5 with TRBJ2-7; the match to TRBD2 covers 8 bases. There are 14 residues in the CDR3. In germline, CDR1 is MNHEY, CDR2 SVGAGI. For the CDR3, the DNA is TGTGCATCCAGGCCTGAGGGACTAGCCTACGAGCAGTACTTA. Translating it yields CASRPEGLAYEQYL.

In this sample, this clonotype turned up once. The missing conserved phenylalanine or tryptophan at the end of this CDR3 makes a read error likely. The CDR3 DNA is TGTGCCAGCAGCGGACAGAGTGGGGGCTACACCCTC. Protein product: CASSGQSGGYTL. The chain employs TRBV6-1 and TRBJ1-2; the D gene is possibly TRBD1 (6 bases). Germline lookup yields CDR1 MNHNS and CDR2 SASEGT. Trimming shortened V by 6 bases and J by 8 bases, and 13 bases separated the two germline ends. The CDR3 extends over 12 amino acids.